This entry features one TCR beta chain sequence. The recovered donors of Cohort 3 showed two negative PCRs, clearance, or symptom resolution. The length of the CDR3 is 14 residues. Germline lookup yields CDR1 MNHEY and CDR2 SMNVEV (reference sequence). The junction had 3 bases not matched to a gene; V was cut back by 5 bases and J by 0 bases. The data belong to a study of blood T cell repertoires in COVID-19. Original methodology: Counts of nucleated cells, estimated from reference gene primer amplification, were obtained. The assay was immunoSEQ multiplex PCR, and TCRdb's table has in-frame clones only and misses some. That table is the source of V, J and clone size, and D and trimming were worked out from the DNA. The data contain 200,000 to 300,000 clones, around nine tenths of them singletons.

The TCR was taken from a woman between 18 and 29 years old who had recovered from COVID-19. The chain uses TRBV27 and TRBJ2-7; 8 bases match TRBD2. Sequencing was performed on PBMCs or T cells enriched from blood (not recorded which). CDR3 sequence: CASSVSGISYEQYF. The CDR3 DNA follows: TGTGCCAGCAGTGTTAGCGGGATCTCCTACGAGCAGTACTTC.